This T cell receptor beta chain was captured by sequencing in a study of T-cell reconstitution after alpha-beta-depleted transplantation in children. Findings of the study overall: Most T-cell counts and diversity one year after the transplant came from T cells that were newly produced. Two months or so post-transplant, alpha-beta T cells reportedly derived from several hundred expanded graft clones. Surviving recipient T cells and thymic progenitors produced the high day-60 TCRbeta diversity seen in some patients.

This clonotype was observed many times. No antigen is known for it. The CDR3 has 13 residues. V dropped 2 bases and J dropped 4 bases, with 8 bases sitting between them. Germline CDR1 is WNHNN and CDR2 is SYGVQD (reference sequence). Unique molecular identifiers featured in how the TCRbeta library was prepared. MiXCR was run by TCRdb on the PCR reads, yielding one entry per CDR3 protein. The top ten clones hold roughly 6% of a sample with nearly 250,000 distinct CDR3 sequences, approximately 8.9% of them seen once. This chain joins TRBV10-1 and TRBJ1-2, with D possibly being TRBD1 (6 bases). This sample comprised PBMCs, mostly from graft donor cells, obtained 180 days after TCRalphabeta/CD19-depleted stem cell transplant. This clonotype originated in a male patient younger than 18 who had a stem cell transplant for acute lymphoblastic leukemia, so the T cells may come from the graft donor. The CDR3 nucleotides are TGCGCCAGCAGTGAGACAGGGACCTATGGCTACACCTTC. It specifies CASSETGTYGYTF.